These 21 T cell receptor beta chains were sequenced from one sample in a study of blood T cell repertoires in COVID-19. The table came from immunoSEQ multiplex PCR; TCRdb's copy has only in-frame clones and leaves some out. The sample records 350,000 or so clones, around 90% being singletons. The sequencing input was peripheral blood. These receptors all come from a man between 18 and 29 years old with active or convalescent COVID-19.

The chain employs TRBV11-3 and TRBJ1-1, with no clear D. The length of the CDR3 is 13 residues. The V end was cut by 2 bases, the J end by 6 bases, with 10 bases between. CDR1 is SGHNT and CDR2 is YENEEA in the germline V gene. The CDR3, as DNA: TGTGCCAGCAGCTTACGGGGTTGGTCTGAAGCTTTCTTT. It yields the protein CASSLRGWSEAFF.

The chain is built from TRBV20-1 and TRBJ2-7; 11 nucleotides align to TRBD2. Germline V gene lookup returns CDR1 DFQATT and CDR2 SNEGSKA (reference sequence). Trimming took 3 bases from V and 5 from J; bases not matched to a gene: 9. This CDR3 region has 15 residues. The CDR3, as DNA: TGCAGTGCTAGTTCACTAGCGGGAGTTATCAACGAGCAGTACTTC. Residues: CSASSLAGVINEQYF.

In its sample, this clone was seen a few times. CDR3 DNA sequence: TGTGCCAGCAGCTTACTCCAGGGTGGGTACAATGAGCAGTTCTTC. Protein sequence: CASSLLQGGYNEQFF. The rearrangement uses TRBV7-2 and TRBJ2-1; D perhaps matches TRBD1 (5 bases). Germline V gene lookup returns CDR1 SGHTA and CDR2 FQGNSA. The CDR3 totals 15 residues. V was trimmed by 2 bases and J by 4 bases, leaving 12 bases between them.

The CDR3 DNA reads as TGCAGTGCTAGGACAGCCTACGAGCAGTACTTC. Translated, it gives CSARTAYEQYF. The chain uses TRBV20-1 and TRBJ2-7; D might be TRBD1 (5 bases). Germline V lookup: CDR1 DFQATT, CDR2 SNEGSKA (reference sequence). The CDR3 runs to 11 residues. The V end lost 3 bases, the J end lost 2 bases, and 5 bases lay between the germline ends.

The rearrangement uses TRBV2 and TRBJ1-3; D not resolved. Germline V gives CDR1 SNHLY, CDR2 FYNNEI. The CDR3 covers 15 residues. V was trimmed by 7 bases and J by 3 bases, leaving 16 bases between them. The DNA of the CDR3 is TGTGCCAGCAAATCCCACGGGGTTAATGGAAACACCATATATTTT. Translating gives CASKSHGVNGNTIYF.

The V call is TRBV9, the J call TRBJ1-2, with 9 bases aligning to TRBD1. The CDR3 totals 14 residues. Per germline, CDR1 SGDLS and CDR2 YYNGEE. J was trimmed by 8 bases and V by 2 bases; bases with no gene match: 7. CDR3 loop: CASSVGTGGVGYTF. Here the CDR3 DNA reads TGTGCCAGCAGCGTTGGCACAGGGGGCGTAGGCTACACCTTC.

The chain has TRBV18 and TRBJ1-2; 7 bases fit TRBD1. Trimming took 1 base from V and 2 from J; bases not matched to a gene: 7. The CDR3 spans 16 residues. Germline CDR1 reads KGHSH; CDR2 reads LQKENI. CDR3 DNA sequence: TGTGCCAGCTCACCACTCCTTAAGGGGGCCAACTATGGCTACACCTTC. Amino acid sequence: CASSPLLKGANYGYTF.

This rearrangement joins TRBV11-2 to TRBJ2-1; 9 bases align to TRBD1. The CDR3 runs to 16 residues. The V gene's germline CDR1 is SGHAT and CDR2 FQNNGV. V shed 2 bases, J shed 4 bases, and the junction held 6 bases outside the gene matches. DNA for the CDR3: TGTGCCAGCAGCTTACGGGACAGGGAGCCATACAATGAGCAGTTCTTC. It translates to CASSLRDREPYNEQFF.

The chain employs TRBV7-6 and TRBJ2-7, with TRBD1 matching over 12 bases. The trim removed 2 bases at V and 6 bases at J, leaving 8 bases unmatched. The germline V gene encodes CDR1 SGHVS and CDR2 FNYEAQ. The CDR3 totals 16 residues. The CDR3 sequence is CASSLYRGTGGTEQYF. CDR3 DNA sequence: TGTGCCAGCAGCTTATATCGTGGGACAGGGGGCACCGAGCAGTACTTC.

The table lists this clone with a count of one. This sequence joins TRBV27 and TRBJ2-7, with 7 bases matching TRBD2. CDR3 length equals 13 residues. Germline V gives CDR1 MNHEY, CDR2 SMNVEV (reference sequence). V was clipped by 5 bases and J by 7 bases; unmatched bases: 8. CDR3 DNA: TGTGCCAGCAGTCCCCGGACTAGGACAGAGCAGTACTTC. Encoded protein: CASSPRTRTEQYF.

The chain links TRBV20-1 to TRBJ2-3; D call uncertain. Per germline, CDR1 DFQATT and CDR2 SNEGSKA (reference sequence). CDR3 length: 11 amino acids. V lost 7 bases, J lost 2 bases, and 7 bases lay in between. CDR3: CSVSYTDTQYF. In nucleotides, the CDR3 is TGCAGTGTATCCTACACAGATACGCAGTATTTT.

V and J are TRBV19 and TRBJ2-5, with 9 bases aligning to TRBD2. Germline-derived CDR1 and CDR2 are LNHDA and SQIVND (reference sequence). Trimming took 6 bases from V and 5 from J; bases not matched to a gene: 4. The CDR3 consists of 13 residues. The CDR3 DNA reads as TGTGCCAGTAGCAGAGGGACTAGCGAGACCCAGTACTTC. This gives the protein CASSRGTSETQYF.

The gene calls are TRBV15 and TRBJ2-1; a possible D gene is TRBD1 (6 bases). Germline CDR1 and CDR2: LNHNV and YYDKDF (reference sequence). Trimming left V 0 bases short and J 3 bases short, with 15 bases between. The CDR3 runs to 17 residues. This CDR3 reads CATSREVTGKGYNEQFF. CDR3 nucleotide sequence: TGTGCCACCAGCAGAGAGGTAACAGGGAAAGGCTACAATGAGCAGTTCTTC. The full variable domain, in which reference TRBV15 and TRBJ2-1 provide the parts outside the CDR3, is DAMVIQNPRYQVTQFGKPVTLSCSQTLNHNVMYWYQQKSSQAPKLLFHYYDKDFNNEADTPDNFQSRRPNTSFCFLDIRSPGLGDTAMYLCATSREVTGKGYNEQFFGPGTRLTVL.

In nucleotides, the CDR3 is TGTGCCAGCAGCCGAGGACAGGGTCTCGGTCAGCCCCAGCATTTT. Encoded protein: CASSRGQGLGQPQHF. V gene TRBV28 combines with J gene TRBJ1-5, with TRBD1 identical over 8 bases. This CDR3 is built from 15 residues. Germline V gene data show CDR1 as MDHEN and CDR2 as SYDVKM. Trimming took 6 bases from V and 6 from J; bases not matched to a gene: 10.

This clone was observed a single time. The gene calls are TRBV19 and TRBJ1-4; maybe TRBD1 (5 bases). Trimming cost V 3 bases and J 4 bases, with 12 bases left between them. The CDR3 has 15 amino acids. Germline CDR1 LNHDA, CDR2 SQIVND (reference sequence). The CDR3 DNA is TGTGCCAGTAGTATTGGCCAGGGTATTAATGAAAAACTGTTTTTT. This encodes CASSIGQGINEKLFF.

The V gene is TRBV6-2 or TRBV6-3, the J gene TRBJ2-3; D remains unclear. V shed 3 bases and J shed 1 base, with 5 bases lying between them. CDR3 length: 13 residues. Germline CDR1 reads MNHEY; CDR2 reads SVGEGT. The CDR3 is CASSYRGTDTQYF. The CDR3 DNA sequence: TGTGCCAGCAGTTATCGAGGCACAGATACGCAGTATTTT.

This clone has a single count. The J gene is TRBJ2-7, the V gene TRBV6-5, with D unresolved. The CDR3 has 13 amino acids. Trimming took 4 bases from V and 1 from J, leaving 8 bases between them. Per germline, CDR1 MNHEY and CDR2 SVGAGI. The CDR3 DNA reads TGTGCCAGCAGTTTGGGCCTTTCCTACGAGCAGTACTTC. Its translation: CASSLGLSYEQYF.

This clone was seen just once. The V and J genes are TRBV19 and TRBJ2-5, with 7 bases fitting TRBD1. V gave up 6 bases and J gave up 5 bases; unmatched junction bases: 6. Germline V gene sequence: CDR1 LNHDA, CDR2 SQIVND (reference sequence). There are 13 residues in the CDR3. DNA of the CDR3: TGTGCCAGTAGGGGGACAGCCGGGGAGACCCAGTACTTC. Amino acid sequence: CASRGTAGETQYF.

The CDR3 bases are TGTGCCAGCAGTCGGACAGACTATGGCTACACCTTC. The encoded protein is CASSRTDYGYTF. The chain uses TRBV6-2 or TRBV6-3 and TRBJ1-2; tentatively, D is TRBD1 (6 bases). Germline V gene data show CDR1 as MNHEY and CDR2 as SVGEGT. The CDR3 runs 12 residues. V lost 5 bases and J lost 3, with 7 bases in between.

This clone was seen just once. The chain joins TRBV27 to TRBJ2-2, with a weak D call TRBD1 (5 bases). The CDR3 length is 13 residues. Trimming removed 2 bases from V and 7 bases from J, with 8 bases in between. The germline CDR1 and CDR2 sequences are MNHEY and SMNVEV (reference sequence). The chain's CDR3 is CASSLKGNGELFF. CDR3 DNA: TGTGCCAGCAGTTTAAAGGGGAACGGGGAGCTGTTTTTT.

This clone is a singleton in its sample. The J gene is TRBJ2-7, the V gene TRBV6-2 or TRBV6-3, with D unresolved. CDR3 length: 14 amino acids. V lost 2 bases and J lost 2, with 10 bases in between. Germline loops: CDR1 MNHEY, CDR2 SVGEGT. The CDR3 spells CASSYGRSAYEQYF. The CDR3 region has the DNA TGTGCCAGCAGTTACGGAAGGAGCGCCTACGAGCAGTACTTC.